This T cell receptor (beta chain) was retrieved from a study of T cells after somatic rescue of genetic block. The CDR3 contains 14 residues. Germline lookup yields CDR1 SGHVS and CDR2 FQNEAQ. J gave up 0 bases and V 5 bases, and 3 bases lay outside the gene matches. This table comes from immunoSEQ multiplex PCR, and its TCRdb copy is limited to in-frame clones, with some not included. The sample contains 10,000 or so clones, 60% to 75% of which appear only once. The sequencing input was peripheral blood mononuclear cells (PBMCs). This clonotype was sampled from a boy aged 5-17 years. V usage is TRBV7-8 and J usage is TRBJ2-7; 8 bases fit TRBD2. The CDR3 is CASSPREASYEQYF. In DNA form, the CDR3 reads TGTGCCAGCAGCCCGCGGGAGGCCTCCTACGAGCAGTACTTC.